What follows are 28 T cell receptor beta chains derived from one specimen sequenced in a study of Graves' ophthalmopathy and Graves' hyperthyroidism. TCR beta CDR3 regions were amplified from RNA transcripts. HTBI primers served in a first-round RT-PCR, which a second-round multiplex PCR followed. TCRdb re-called the multiplex PCR reads with MiXCR, one entry per CDR3 protein. The data hold 200,000 to 300,000 distinct CDR3 sequences, with roughly 50% observed a single time. The sample comprised peripheral blood. These receptors all stem from an adult man with Graves' ophthalmopathy.

The chain links TRBV9 to TRBJ2-5; possibly TRBD1 or TRBD2 for D (6 bases each). Per germline, CDR1 SGDLS and CDR2 YYNGEE. The CDR3 covers 15 residues. Between the trimmed V and J ends, which lost 6 bases and 2 bases, there was a span of 17 bases. The CDR3 DNA reads TGTGCCAGCACCCACGGGGGCACCGCTCAAGAGACCCAGTACTTC. Protein sequence: CASTHGGTAQETQYF.

The J gene is TRBJ2-2, the V gene TRBV20-1; D not certain. The germline CDR1 and CDR2 sequences are DFQATT and SNEGSKA (reference sequence). V was trimmed by 5 bases and J by 6 bases, leaving 7 bases between them. The CDR3 is 11 residues long. CDR3 in amino acids: CSASSPGELFF. The CDR3 DNA follows: TGCAGTGCTTCAAGCCCCGGGGAGCTGTTTTTT.

The chain uses TRBV29-1 and TRBJ2-7, with D possibly being TRBD1 or TRBD2 (5 bases each). V gave up 5 bases and J gave up 6 bases, with 14 bases separating them. Germline assignment: CDR1 SQVTM and CDR2 ANQGSEA. The CDR3 covers 12 residues. For the CDR3, the DNA is TGCAGCGTTAGAGCAGGGAGTGGCGAGCAGTACTTC. As protein: CSVRAGSGEQYF.

This chain connects TRBV4-1 to TRBJ1-2; no definite D call. The CDR3 sequence is 14 residues long. V shed 1 base and J shed 2 bases, with 8 bases lying between them. The germline V gene has CDR1 MGHRA and CDR2 YSYEKL. CDR3 nucleotides: TGCGCCAGCAGCCAAGTCTCGGTCAACTATGGCTACACCTTC. It encodes CASSQVSVNYGYTF.

The chain carries TRBV5-8 and TRBJ2-7; the match to TRBD1 covers 9 bases. Trimming at V came to 3 bases and at J to 4 bases, leaving 8 bases not matched to a gene. The CDR3 consists of 15 residues. Germline CDR1 SGHTS, CDR2 YDEGEE. The CDR3 DNA follows: TGTGCCAGCAGCTCACCCGGGACAGGGATATACGAGCAGTACTTC. This sequence encodes CASSSPGTGIYEQYF.

V and J are TRBV10-3 and TRBJ2-7; 11 bases align to TRBD1. V dropped 10 bases and J dropped 0; count of bases not matched to a gene: 8. The germline gives CDR1 ENHRY, CDR2 SYGVKD. The CDR3 is made up of 15 amino acids. CDR3 DNA: TGTGCCAGCAATCCGGGACAGGGGGGCTCCTACGAGCAGTACTTC. Residues: CASNPGQGGSYEQYF.

This clonotype appeared many times. The chain employs TRBV10-3 and TRBJ1-5, with 7 bases that match TRBD1. The junction had 8 bases not matched to a gene; V was cut back by 6 bases and J by 6 bases. Germline V gene data show CDR1 as ENHRY and CDR2 as SYGVKD. This CDR3 is built from 14 residues. The CDR3 loop reads CAISDTGDAQPQHF. CDR3 coding DNA: TGTGCCATCAGCGACACAGGGGATGCTCAGCCCCAGCATTTT.

The V and J genes are TRBV20-1 and TRBJ1-4; D is unclear. The CDR3 spans 15 residues. V lost 2 bases to trimming and J lost 3 bases, with 13 bases between them. Germline V lookup: CDR1 DFQATT, CDR2 SNEGSKA (reference sequence). The CDR3 reads CSARTVRAPNEKLFF. As DNA, the CDR3 is TGCAGTGCTAGAACAGTCCGGGCCCCTAATGAAAAACTGTTTTTT.

This clonotype was seen a few times. The chain employs TRBV4-1 and TRBJ1-6, with D tentatively TRBD1 (5 bases). This CDR3 is built from 14 residues. The V and J ends lost 4 bases and 9 bases respectively, with 13 bases between them. Germline values: CDR1 MGHRA, CDR2 YSYEKL. The CDR3 DNA reads as TGCGCCAGCAGCCCTGGGGGAACTAGTTCACCCCTCCACTTT. It translates to CASSPGGTSSPLHF.

In this sample, this clonotype turned up a few times. This chain joins TRBV10-3 and TRBJ2-7, with 9 bases that match TRBD2. The CDR3 is 14 amino acids. After removal of 10 bases from V and 5 bases from J, the junction contained 12 bases not matched to a gene. Germline lookup yields CDR1 ENHRY and CDR2 SYGVKD. The CDR3 DNA reads as TGTGCCAGCAGCGACGGACTAGCGAGGGACGAGCAGTACTTC. This codes for CASSDGLARDEQYF.

This clonotype was found once. The chain links TRBV7-9 to TRBJ1-2; TRBD1 matches 8 bases. The CDR3 is made up of 14 amino acids. J was trimmed by 8 bases and V by 5 bases; bases with no gene match: 10. Germline CDR1 and CDR2: SEHNR and FQNEAQ (reference sequence). This CDR3 is CASSLRAGGEGYTF. CDR3 nucleotides: TGTGCCAGCAGCCTTAGAGCAGGGGGCGAGGGCTACACCTTC.

This chain uses TRBV9 with TRBJ2-5; possibly TRBD2 for D (5 bases). The J call may be faulty, since TRBJ2-4 better matches the DNA end. This CDR3 region has 14 residues. Germline V gene data show CDR1 as SGDLS and CDR2 as YYNGEE. Written as DNA, the CDR3 is TGTGCCAGCAGCTTAGGACTAGCCAAAAACATTCAGTACTTC. Protein product: CASSLGLAKNIQYF.

This clonotype was counted only a few times. The chain links TRBV12-5 to TRBJ1-6, with TRBD1 matching over 7 bases. The CDR3 has 14 residues. In germline, CDR1 is LGHNT, CDR2 FRNRAP. Trimming removed 6 bases from V and 9 bases from J; junction bases left unmatched: 8. CDR3 sequence (DNA): TGTGCTAGTGGGAGCGACAGGGCAAGTTCACCCCTCCACTTT. This encodes CASGSDRASSPLHF. Full variable domain (rest looked up from reference TRBV12-5 and TRBJ1-6): DARVTQTPRHKVTEMGQEVTMRCQPILGHNTVFWYRQTMMQGLELLAYFRNRAPLDDSGMPKDRFSAEMPDATLATLKIQPSEPRDSAVYFCASGSDRASSPLHFGNGTRLTVT.

The chain uses TRBV12-3 or TRBV12-4 and TRBJ2-2; D is unresolved. Trimming took off 3 bases at V and 5 bases at J, with 10 bases between the two ends. The CDR3 sequence is 14 residues long. CDR3 in DNA: TGTGCCAGCAGTTTTTCCCCCTCGACCGGGGAGCTGTTTTTT. Its protein product is CASSFSPSTGELFF.

The chain couples TRBV6-5 to TRBJ1-2; a possible D gene is TRBD1 (6 bases). Germline assignment: CDR1 MNHEY and CDR2 SVGAGI. The CDR3 runs to 15 residues. V was trimmed by 5 bases and J by 2 bases, leaving 15 bases between them. The DNA for the CDR3 is TGTGCCAGCAGTACCGGGAGACAGGTGAACTATGGCTACACCTTC. Residues: CASSTGRQVNYGYTF.

The gene calls are TRBV12-5 and TRBJ2-7, with D possibly TRBD2 on 7 matching bases. The CDR3 is made up of 14 amino acids. The germline V gene encodes CDR1 LGHNT and CDR2 FRNRAP. CDR3 loop: CASRSGGPAYEQYF. For the CDR3, the DNA is TGTGCCAGCAGATCCGGGGGGCCGGCCTACGAGCAGTACTTC.

The chain links TRBV5-6 to TRBJ1-6, with a weak D call TRBD1 (6 bases). This CDR3 is built from 14 residues. Germline CDR1 reads SGHDT; CDR2 reads YYEEEE. Trimming cost V 6 bases and J 10 bases, with 17 bases left between them. This chain's CDR3 is CASTPRGIDSPLHF. Here the CDR3 DNA reads TGTGCCAGCACCCCCAGGGGCATTGACTCACCCCTCCACTTT.

The V and J genes are TRBV10-3 and TRBJ2-7, with unresolved D. CDR3 size: 13 residues. Per germline, CDR1 ENHRY and CDR2 SYGVKD. The V and J ends lost 6 bases and 2 bases respectively, with 11 bases between them. This CDR3 is CAISKALTYEQYF. DNA of the CDR3: TGTGCCATCAGCAAGGCACTCACCTACGAGCAGTACTTC.

The V gene is TRBV10-1, the J gene TRBJ2-7, with TRBD1 identical over 7 bases. The trim removed 6 bases at V and 6 bases at J, leaving 8 bases unmatched. There are 13 residues in the CDR3. Germline V gives CDR1 WNHNN, CDR2 SYGVQD (reference sequence). The chain's CDR3 is CASSWDRFGEQYF. CDR3 coding DNA: TGCGCCAGCAGCTGGGACAGATTCGGCGAGCAGTACTTC.

The genes are TRBV10-3 and TRBJ1-5; D remains unclear. The length of the CDR3 is 13 residues. The germline V gene encodes CDR1 ENHRY and CDR2 SYGVKD. Trimming took 5 bases from V and 6 from J, leaving 11 bases between them. CDR3 DNA sequence: TGTGCCATCAGTTACGCCTCGGGTCAGCCCCAGCATTTT. It is translated as CAISYASGQPQHF.

The sample holds many counts of this clonotype. The V and J genes are TRBV15 and TRBJ2-5; possible D gene TRBD2, 6 bases. CDR1 and CDR2 (germline): LNHNV, YYDKDF (reference sequence). V was pared by 5 bases and J by 5 bases, with 15 bases between. The CDR3 is made up of 14 amino acids. Written as DNA, the CDR3 is TGTGCCACCAGCGCCCTAGGAGGGCTGGAGACCCAGTACTTC. Protein sequence: CATSALGGLETQYF.

This clonotype was found a few times. The chain couples TRBV12-3 or TRBV12-4 to TRBJ1-5; 8 bases map to TRBD1. The CDR3 consists of 15 residues. After removal of 5 bases from V and 7 bases from J, the junction contained 10 bases not matched to a gene. CDR3 in amino acids: CASSTTYRGTQPQHF. The DNA for the CDR3 is TGTGCCAGCAGTACAACGTACAGGGGGACGCAGCCCCAGCATTTT.

The chain uses TRBV24-1 and TRBJ2-2; possibly TRBD1 for D (6 bases). V lost 3 bases, J lost 7 bases, and 17 bases lay in between. CDR3 length: 16 amino acids. Germline CDR1 KGHDR, CDR2 SFDVKD. The CDR3 nucleotides read TGTGCCACCAGTGATCGAGGCAGGGGTCTCGACGGGGAGCTGTTTTTT. Its translation is CATSDRGRGLDGELFF.

Written as DNA, the CDR3 is TGTGCCAGCAGTGATTCTGGGCTAGCGGGGCACAATGAGCAGTTCTTC. Translation: CASSDSGLAGHNEQFF. This rearrangement joins TRBV2 to TRBJ2-7, with TRBD2 matching 9 bases. Matching the DNA end better, TRBJ2-1 makes the J call doubtful. CDR3 size: 16 residues. CDR1 SNHLY and CDR2 FYNNEI come from the germline V gene.

Only one count was recorded for this clonotype. The chain combines TRBV29-1 with TRBJ2-7, with 9 bases fitting TRBD1. CDR3 length: 14 residues. CDR1 SQVTM and CDR2 ANQGSEA come from the germline V gene. J was trimmed by 6 bases and V by 4 bases; bases with no gene match: 10. CDR3 sequence (DNA): TGCAGCGTTGGACAGACCGGGACAGGGACCGAGCAGTACTTC. It codes for CSVGQTGTGTEQYF.

This clonotype was counted only a few times. The chain is built from TRBV7-9 and TRBJ2-7; perhaps D is TRBD1 or TRBD2 (7 bases each). V lost 5 bases and J lost 1, with 18 bases in between. Germline CDR1 SEHNR, CDR2 FQNEAQ (reference sequence). CDR3 size: 16 residues. The DNA for the CDR3 is TGTGCCAGCAGCCAGGGGGGGCAGCGATTTTCCTACGAGCAGTACTTC. This gives the protein CASSQGGQRFSYEQYF. Full variable domain (missing parts from reference TRBV7-9 and TRBJ2-7): DTGVSQNPRHKITKRGQNVTFRCDPISEHNRLYWYRQTLGQGPEFLTYFQNEAQLEKSRLLSDRFSAERPKGSFSTLEIQRTEQGDSAMYLCASSQGGQRFSYEQYFGPGTRLTVT.

This clonotype was observed many times. The chain combines TRBV10-3 with TRBJ2-7; 8 bases fit TRBD1. V was clipped by 7 bases and J by 5 bases; unmatched bases: 4. Germline assignment: CDR1 ENHRY and CDR2 SYGVKD. This CDR3 spans 12 amino acids. The CDR3 DNA reads TGTGCCATCACAGGGGGCAAGGACGAGCAGTACTTC. This codes for CAITGGKDEQYF.

This sequence joins TRBV10-1 and TRBJ2-7, with unresolved D. CDR3 length: 15 amino acids. Trimming stripped 4 bases from V and 0 bases from J, with 13 bases between. Germline CDR1 WNHNN, CDR2 SYGVQD (reference sequence). CDR3 nucleotide sequence: TGCGCCAGCAGTGGGCGATATCCTCTCTCCTACGAGCAGTACTTC. Protein: CASSGRYPLSYEQYF.